What follows describes a single T cell receptor (beta chain). It was during active infection that Seattle patients were enrolled and then longitudinally followed. This specimen comes from a study of blood T cell repertoires in COVID-19. Overall study: Acute and convalescent COVID-19 specimens originated in the United States, Italy and Spain.

Germline V CDR1 and CDR2: MNHEY, SMNVEV (reference sequence). This CDR3 region has 13 residues. Trimming removed 3 bases from V and 1 base from J, with 7 bases in between. As handled by the study authors: It was from reference gene primer amplification that nucleated cell counts were estimated. Produced via immunoSEQ multiplex PCR; TCRdb's table is partial and in-frame only. From that table come the V and J calls and clone size; the DNA was used to work out D and trimming. Here the sample spans around 130,000 clones, about nine tenths being singletons. This TCR derives from a man in his fifties or sixties with COVID-19, enrolled during active disease. The chain links TRBV27 to TRBJ2-7, with a tentative D call TRBD1 (6 bases). Sequencing used peripheral blood. Here the CDR3 DNA reads TGTGCCAGCAGTTTCGGACAGTCCTACGAGCAGTACTTC. It is translated as CASSFGQSYEQYF.